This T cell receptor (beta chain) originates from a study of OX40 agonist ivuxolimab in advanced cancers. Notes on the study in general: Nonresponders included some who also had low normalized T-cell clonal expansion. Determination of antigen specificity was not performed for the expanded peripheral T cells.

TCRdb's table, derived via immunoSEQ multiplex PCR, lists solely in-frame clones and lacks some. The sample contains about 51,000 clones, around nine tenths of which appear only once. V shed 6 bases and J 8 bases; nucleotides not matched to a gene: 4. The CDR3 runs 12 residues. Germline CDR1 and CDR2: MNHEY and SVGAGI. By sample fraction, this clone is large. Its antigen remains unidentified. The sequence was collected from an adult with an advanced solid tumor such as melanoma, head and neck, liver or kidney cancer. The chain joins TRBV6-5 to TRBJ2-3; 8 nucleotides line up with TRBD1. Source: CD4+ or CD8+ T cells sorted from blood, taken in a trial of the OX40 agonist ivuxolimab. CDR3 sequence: CASSPQGGTQYF. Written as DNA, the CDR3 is TGTGCCAGCAGCCCACAGGGGGGTACGCAGTATTTT.